These 18 T cell receptor beta chains originate from one sample sequenced in a study of cytotoxic CD8 clonotypes in ibrutinib-treated CLL. Measured with immunoSEQ multiplex PCR; TCRdb has only the in-frame clones, and not every one. The sample includes approximately 190,000 clones, 60% to 80% of them seen just once. This sample comprised PBMCs, obtained after 12 months of ibrutinib treatment. The source of these receptors is a human donor with chronic lymphocytic leukemia.

V gene TRBV28 combines with J gene TRBJ2-3, with 12 bases identical to TRBD2. Trimming at V came to 5 bases and at J to 4 bases, leaving 7 bases not matched to a gene. Germline CDR1 MDHEN, CDR2 SYDVKM. The CDR3 has 16 amino acids. As DNA, the CDR3 is TGTGCCAGCAGTCTCCAGACTAGCGGGAGCTCAGATACGCAGTATTTT. This encodes CASSLQTSGSSDTQYF.

This chain uses TRBV5-1 with TRBJ2-2; TRBD2 aligns across 10 bases. This CDR3 is built from 14 residues. The V gene's germline CDR1 is SGHRS and CDR2 YFSETQ. Losses at the gene ends were 4 bases for V and 7 bases for J; bases not matched to a gene: 4. CDR3 region: CASSLRTSGGELFF. In DNA form, the CDR3 reads TGCGCCAGCAGCCTACGGACTAGCGGCGGGGAGCTGTTTTTT.

The chain links TRBV27 to TRBJ2-3; D remains unclear. The CDR3 totals 15 residues. With 1 base removed from V and 1 base from J, the gap between germline ends came to 9 bases. Germline V gene lookup returns CDR1 MNHEY and CDR2 SMNVEV (reference sequence). CDR3 sequence reads: CASSLLGSRTDTQYF. The DNA of the CDR3 is TGTGCCAGCAGTTTATTAGGTAGTCGCACAGATACGCAGTATTTT.

This rearrangement joins TRBV19 to TRBJ2-1; TRBD1 aligns across 11 bases. Germline CDR1 reads LNHDA; CDR2 reads SQIVND (reference sequence). The CDR3 contains 15 residues. Trimming took 3 bases from V and 6 from J; bases not matched to a gene: 4. The CDR3 region is CASSIGQGAGNEQFF. CDR3 coding DNA: TGTGCCAGTAGTATCGGACAGGGGGCAGGCAATGAGCAGTTCTTC.

The V and J genes are TRBV6-4 and TRBJ2-1; 8 nucleotides match TRBD2. CDR1 is MRHNA, CDR2 SNTAGT, per germline. This CDR3 spans 15 amino acids. V was clipped by 5 bases and J by 7 bases; unmatched bases: 10. DNA of the CDR3: TGTGCCAGCAGTCCTACTAGCGGTTCGGCGAATGAGCAGTTCTTC. Translated, it gives CASSPTSGSANEQFF.

This chain joins TRBV2 and TRBJ2-5, with D possibly being TRBD2 (6 bases). Germline loops: CDR1 SNHLY, CDR2 FYNNEI. V was shortened by 4 bases and J by 3 bases, with 15 bases between the two germline ends. The CDR3 extends over 15 amino acids. The CDR3 protein is CASSGRDWTEETQYF. The CDR3 coding sequence is TGTGCCAGCAGTGGCCGGGACTGGACGGAAGAGACCCAGTACTTC.

The chain uses TRBV18 and TRBJ2-2, with D uncertain. V lost 1 base to trimming and J lost 7 bases, with 19 bases between them. The germline gives CDR1 KGHSH, CDR2 LQKENI. This CDR3 spans 17 amino acids. The CDR3 here is CASSPQEGAGDNGELFF. CDR3 nucleotides: TGTGCCAGCTCACCACAAGAAGGAGCTGGGGATAACGGGGAGCTGTTTTTT.

V gene TRBV5-4 combines with J gene TRBJ2-3; D perhaps matches TRBD2 (6 bases). From germline, CDR1 is SGHNT and CDR2 YYREEE (reference sequence). V dropped 0 bases and J dropped 0 bases, with 11 bases sitting between them. The CDR3 spans 16 residues. The CDR3 nucleotides are TGTGCCAGCAGCTTGGGATTAGCGGATAGCACAGATACGCAGTATTTT. It translates to CASSLGLADSTDTQYF.

The rearrangement links TRBV2 to TRBJ2-1; D may be TRBD2 (6 bases). The V end lost 5 bases, the J end lost 7 bases, and 12 bases lay between the germline ends. This CDR3 is built from 13 residues. Germline CDR1 is SNHLY and CDR2 is FYNNEI. The CDR3 spells CASSLGRWNEQFF. The CDR3 bases are TGTGCCAGCAGTCTAGGGAGGTGGAATGAGCAGTTCTTC. The full variable domain, with the rest looked up from reference TRBV2 and TRBJ2-1, is EPEVTQTPSHQVTQMGQEVILRCVPISNHLYFYWYRQILGQKVEFLVSFYNNEISEKSEIFDDQFSVERPDGSNFTLKIRSTKLEDSAMYFCASSLGRWNEQFFGPGTRLTVL.

This clone has a handful of counts. The rearrangement links TRBV11-2 to TRBJ2-7; weak D call: TRBD2 (5 bases). Trimming left V 1 base short and J 6 bases short, with 10 bases between. Germline V lookup: CDR1 SGHAT, CDR2 FQNNGV. The CDR3 is 13 residues long. CDR3 nucleotides: TGTGCCAGCAGCTTAGGCGGGTCGGGCGAGCAGTACTTC. This translates into CASSLGGSGEQYF.

V and J are TRBV11-2 and TRBJ1-2, with D unresolved. Germline CDR1 and CDR2: SGHAT and FQNNGV. The germline V and J ends were trimmed by 5 bases and 7 bases, with 17 bases remaining between them. The CDR3 is 14 residues long. CDR3 sequence: CASSLGPKSGGYTF. In nucleotides, the CDR3 is TGTGCCAGCAGCCTAGGCCCCAAAAGCGGTGGCTACACCTTC.

The chain recombines TRBV27 with TRBJ2-3, with D perhaps TRBD2 (5 bases). V lost 6 bases and J lost 2, with 9 bases in between. CDR1 and CDR2 (germline): MNHEY, SMNVEV (reference sequence). This CDR3 has 13 residues. The CDR3 sequence is CASSGKYTDTQYF. As DNA, the CDR3 is TGTGCCAGCAGCGGGAAATACACAGATACGCAGTATTTT.

The V and J genes are TRBV11-2 and TRBJ2-1; 9 bases agree with TRBD2. This CDR3 is built from 16 residues. The J segment lost 6 bases and the V segment lost 1 base, leaving 7 bases of the junction unmatched. Germline V gives CDR1 SGHAT, CDR2 FQNNGV. This CDR3 reads CASSLGFSGSPNEQFF. CDR3 in DNA: TGTGCCAGCAGCTTAGGGTTTAGCGGGAGCCCCAATGAGCAGTTCTTC.

CDR3: CASSQSLGNKEKLFF. CDR3 nucleotides: TGCGCCAGCAGCCAAAGTCTGGGGAATAAGGAAAAACTGTTTTTT. This sequence joins TRBV4-1 and TRBJ1-4; no clear D. Trimming removed 2 bases from V and 8 bases from J, with 15 bases in between. This CDR3 comprises 15 residues. Germline V gene sequence: CDR1 MGHRA, CDR2 YSYEKL.

This clone was recorded once. The V call is TRBV5-1, the J call TRBJ1-3; a weak D match, TRBD1 (5 bases). The CDR3 consists of 15 residues. Trimming took 2 bases from V and 8 from J, leaving 17 bases between them. CDR1 SGHRS and CDR2 YFSETQ come from the germline V gene. CDR3 amino acids: CASSFGGAGRDTIYF. CDR3 in DNA: TGCGCCAGCAGCTTCGGCGGGGCGGGGAGAGACACCATATATTTT.

Written as DNA, the CDR3 is TGTGCCAGCTCACGTCGGACAGTGAACACTGAAGCTTTCTTT. Its protein is CASSRRTVNTEAFF. The chain is built from TRBV18 and TRBJ1-1; possibly TRBD1 for D (6 bases). The CDR3 covers 14 residues. Germline CDR1 reads KGHSH; CDR2 reads LQKENI. V was clipped by 4 bases and J by 0 bases, with 9 bases between them.

The chain carries TRBV10-3 and TRBJ2-3, with D unclear. Germline lookup yields CDR1 ENHRY and CDR2 SYGVKD. CDR3 length: 14 amino acids. Trimming shortened V by 0 bases and J by 4 bases, and 8 bases separated the two germline ends. CDR3 in DNA: TGTGCCATCAGTGAGTCGGATTCCCCAGATACGCAGTATTTT. This gives the protein CAISESDSPDTQYF.

The CDR3 here is CASSSGLAGVDTQYF. The CDR3 DNA is TGTGCCAGCAGTTCGGGACTAGCGGGAGTGGATACGCAGTATTTT. The rearrangement uses TRBV27 and TRBJ2-3, with TRBD2 identical over 14 bases. Germline assignment: CDR1 MNHEY and CDR2 SMNVEV (reference sequence). Trimming removed 4 bases from V and 6 bases from J; junction bases left unmatched: 3. The CDR3 runs to 15 residues.